This T cell receptor beta chain was recorded in a study of radiotherapy plus CTLA-4 blockade in lung cancer. Those patients who had chemo-refractory metastatic non-small-cell lung cancer were given focal radiation along with CTLA-4 blockade through ipilimumab. The repertoire was sequenced with immunoSEQ multiplex PCR; TCRdb's copy has only in-frame clones and lacks some. The table shows approximately 39,000 clones, with roughly 72% occurring only once. For this clone: Its target is not known.

Broader study findings: An expansion of tumor-derived TCR clones occurred in blood after radiotherapy plus ipilimumab. Dynamics of early blood T cell clones, together with interferon-beta, were reportedly the best predictors of response.

This sample comprised peripheral blood, obtained from a patient treated with radiotherapy plus ipilimumab. This TCR came from a human donor with non-small cell lung cancer who had stable disease on radiotherapy plus ipilimumab.

CDR3 amino acids: CASSGQENTEAFF. The CDR3 bases are TGTGCCAGCAGCGGACAGGAGAACACTGAAGCTTTCTTT. This chain links TRBV7-6 with TRBJ1-1, with 7 bases aligning to TRBD1. The CDR3 loop spans 13 amino acids. V was pared by 5 bases and J by 1 base, with 1 base of the junction left unmatched. Germline V gene sequence: CDR1 SGHVS, CDR2 FNYEAQ.